These T cell receptor beta chains were read from a single sample in a study of beta chain features in type 1 diabetes. Produced via immunoSEQ multiplex PCR; TCRdb's table is partial and in-frame only. The sample includes more than 250,000 clones, about 15% of them seen just once. Sequenced: naive CD4+ T cells from blood. The receptor source for this set is a man younger than 35 with type 1 diabetes. Both conserved end residues are part of each CDR3. Each record gives: J gene, D gene, V gene, clone size, CDR3 protein, CDR3 DNA. The D gene is left open where the match is weak. The size field is filled for only some rows; it gives once, few, many or a size class.

TRBJ1-2 | NA | TRBV5-6 | few | CASSEGGGYTF | TGTGCCAGCAGCGAGGGTGGTGGCTACACCTTC
TRBJ1-2 | NA | TRBV7-2 | NA | CASSRGSPSYTF | TGTGCCAGCAGCCGGGGGTCCCCGAGCTACACCTTC
TRBJ1-1 | TRBD1 | TRBV7-9 | NA | CASSPRDRGTEAFF | TGTGCCAGCAGCCCCAGGGACAGGGGCACTGAAGCTTTCTTT
TRBJ2-1 | NA | TRBV6-5 | few | CASSYSSVDNEQFF | TGTGCCAGCAGTTACTCGAGTGTGGACAATGAGCAGTTCTTC
TRBJ2-7 | NA | TRBV7-9 | NA | CASSLRGQTYEQYF | TGTGCCAGCAGCTTAAGGGGCCAGACCTACGAGCAGTACTTC
TRBJ2-7 | TRBD2 | TRBV11-3 | NA | CASSPGGARDEQYF | TGTGCCAGCAGTCCCGGGGGGGCTCGGGACGAGCAGTACTTC
TRBJ2-5 | NA | TRBV11-2 | few | CASSLLQAESQETQYF | TGTGCCAGCAGCTTATTGCAAGCGGAATCTCAAGAGACCCAGTACTTC
TRBJ1-5 | NA | TRBV19 | NA | CATAGGGAGNQPQHF | TGTGCCACCGCGGGCGGGGGCGCAGGCAATCAGCCCCAGCATTTT
TRBJ1-2 | TRBD1 | TRBV5-4 | NA | CASSLEQGPSYGYTF | TGTGCCAGCAGCTTGGAACAGGGGCCCTCCTATGGCTACACCTTC
TRBJ1-6 | TRBD1 | TRBV18 | few | CASSPWDREQGDSPLHF | TGTGCCAGCTCACCATGGGACCGGGAGCAGGGGGACTCACCCCTCCACTTT
TRBJ1-1 | NA | TRBV6-5 | NA | CASSYSRAANTEAFF | TGTGCCAGCAGTTACTCGAGGGCGGCGAACACTGAAGCTTTCTTT
TRBJ1-5 | NA | TRBV7-2 | NA | CASSPHSNQPQHF | TGTGCCAGCAGCCCCCATAGCAATCAGCCCCAGCATTTT
TRBJ2-7 | TRBD1 | TRBV28 | few | CASSNRGYEQYF | TGTGCCAGCAGCAACAGGGGGTACGAGCAGTACTTC
TRBJ2-7 | TRBD1 | TRBV28 | few | CASSYPGQGFDEQYF | TGTGCCAGCAGTTACCCGGGACAGGGATTCGACGAGCAGTACTTC
TRBJ2-7 | TRBD2 | TRBV18 | few | CASSPSGTSGLGYEQYF | TGTGCCAGCTCACCAAGCGGGACTAGCGGCTTGGGGTACGAGCAGTACTTC
TRBJ2-1 | TRBD1 | TRBV9 | NA | CASSVSGTGYNEQFF | TGTGCCAGCAGCGTATCCGGGACAGGGTACAATGAGCAGTTCTTC
TRBJ1-2 | TRBD1 | TRBV11-2 | few | CASSLERQGGGYTF | TGTGCCAGCAGCTTAGAGAGACAGGGTGGCGGCTACACCTTC
TRBJ2-7 | TRBD2 | TRBV7-2 | NA | CASSPRLAGGSEQYF | TGTGCCAGCAGCCCCCGACTAGCGGGGGGTTCCGAGCAGTACTTC
TRBJ1-1 | NA | TRBV5-6 | NA | CASNPLRVMNTEAFF | TGTGCCAGCAACCCCCTGAGGGTCATGAACACTGAAGCTTTCTTT